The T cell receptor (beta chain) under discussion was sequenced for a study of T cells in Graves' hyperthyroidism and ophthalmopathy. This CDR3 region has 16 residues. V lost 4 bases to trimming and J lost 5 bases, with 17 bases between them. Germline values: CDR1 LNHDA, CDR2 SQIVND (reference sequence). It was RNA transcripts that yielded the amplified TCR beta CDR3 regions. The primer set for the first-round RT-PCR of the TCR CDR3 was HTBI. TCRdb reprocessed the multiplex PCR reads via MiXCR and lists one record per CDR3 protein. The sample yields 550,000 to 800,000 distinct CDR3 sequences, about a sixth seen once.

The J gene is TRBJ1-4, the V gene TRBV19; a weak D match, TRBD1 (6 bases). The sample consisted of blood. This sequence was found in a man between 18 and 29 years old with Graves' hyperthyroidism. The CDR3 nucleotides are TGTGCCAGTAGTAGATTTTGGGACACCGTGAATGAAAAACTGTTTTTT. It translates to CASSRFWDTVNEKLFF.